This TCR beta chain was sequenced in a study of OX40 agonist ivuxolimab in advanced cancers. Overall study context: Ivuxolimab, an agonist antibody against OX40 (CD134), was given to patients. Age averaged about 60 years (range roughly 23 to 85), and 82.7% were male.

The germline gives CDR1 SGHTA, CDR2 FQGNSA. The ends lost 3 bases at V and 5 bases at J; junction bases unmatched: 7. CDR3 length: 15 residues. The table came from immunoSEQ multiplex PCR; TCRdb's copy has only in-frame clones and leaves some out. The sample has 30,000 to 45,000 clones, around 84% seen once. The material sequenced was CD4+ or CD8+ T cells sorted from blood, taken in a trial of the OX40 agonist ivuxolimab. The origin of this receptor is an adult with an advanced solid tumor such as melanoma, head and neck, liver or kidney cancer. The V and J genes are TRBV7-2 and TRBJ2-3; 8 nucleotides agree with TRBD1. The CDR3 is CASSLTGAGIDTQYF. The CDR3 region has the DNA TGTGCCAGCAGCTTGACAGGGGCAGGCATAGATACGCAGTATTTT.